The 13 T cell receptor beta chains reported below all come from one sample, sequenced in a study of cytomegalovirus exposure and HLA in healthy donors. PCR involved 60 Vbeta and 13 Jbeta primers. Clones were read by immunoSEQ multiplex PCR, and TCRdb kept only the in-frame ones, dropping some. This sample's clone table lists about 200,000 clones. Sequencing was done on a sample of PBMCs. The source of these receptors is a boy between 10 and 17 years old in good health and CMV-seronegative.

V is TRBV5-6 and J is TRBJ2-5; no clear D. Trimming took 0 bases from V and 0 from J, leaving 6 bases between them. This CDR3 is 14 amino acids long. Germline V gene data show CDR1 as SGHDT and CDR2 as YYEEEE. For the CDR3, the DNA is TGTGCCAGCAGCTTGGGCCTATACCAAGAGACCCAGTACTTC. Its protein is CASSLGLYQETQYF.

V gene TRBV5-4 combines with J gene TRBJ2-7, with 7 positions matching TRBD2. The CDR3 runs 14 residues. Germline trimming cut 3 bases from V and 2 bases from J; bases unmatched to any gene: 5. The germline V gene has CDR1 SGHNT and CDR2 YYREEE (reference sequence). CDR3 in amino acids: CASSSTGGPYEQYF. The CDR3, as DNA: TGTGCCAGCAGCTCAACGGGGGGTCCCTACGAGCAGTACTTC.

This chain uses TRBV2 with TRBJ2-7; TRBD1 aligns across 7 bases. Germline CDR1 SNHLY, CDR2 FYNNEI. This CDR3 has 14 amino acids. V was pared by 4 bases and J by 1 base, with 4 bases of the junction left unmatched. This CDR3 reads CASSGDRGSYEQYF. CDR3 bases: TGTGCCAGCAGTGGGGACAGAGGGTCCTACGAGCAGTACTTC.

The chain uses TRBV4-1 and TRBJ1-2; 11 nucleotides line up with TRBD1. This CDR3 comprises 16 residues. The J segment lost 5 bases and the V segment lost 1 base, leaving 6 bases of the junction unmatched. CDR1 and CDR2 from the germline V gene are MGHRA and YSYEKL. The CDR3 loop reads CASSQGGQGANYGYTF. CDR3 DNA: TGCGCCAGCAGCCAAGGTGGACAGGGGGCGAATTATGGCTACACCTTC.

V gene TRBV6-5 combines with J gene TRBJ1-2; the match to TRBD1 covers 8 bases. The germline V gene has CDR1 MNHEY and CDR2 SVGAGI. This CDR3 region has 15 residues. After removal of 5 bases from V and 6 bases from J, the junction contained 11 bases not matched to a gene. The CDR3 here is CASSLRGPTRDGYTF. CDR3 sequence (DNA): TGTGCCAGCAGTCTCAGGGGGCCTACAAGGGATGGCTACACCTTC.

The rearrangement joins TRBV9 to TRBJ1-2; D unclear. CDR3 length: 11 residues. Trimming took 5 bases from V and 8 from J, leaving 10 bases between them. CDR1 SGDLS and CDR2 YYNGEE come from the germline V gene. The CDR3 is CASSTYLGYTF. DNA for the CDR3: TGTGCCAGCAGTACATACCTGGGCTACACCTTC.

The chain employs TRBV5-1 and TRBJ2-5; the D gene is possibly TRBD2 (7 bases). The CDR3 runs to 15 residues. Germline CDR1 SGHRS, CDR2 YFSETQ. V shed 4 bases and J shed 5 bases, with 18 bases lying between them. CDR3 protein: CASSRLAPGGETQYF. Here the CDR3 DNA reads TGCGCCAGCAGCCGTCTAGCGCCGGGGGGCGAGACCCAGTACTTC.

This chain links TRBV29-1 with TRBJ2-1, with TRBD1 matching over 7 bases. The CDR3 spans 13 residues. Losses at the gene ends were 8 bases for V and 5 bases for J; bases not matched to a gene: 9. CDR1 is SQVTM and CDR2 is ANQGSEA in the germline V gene. CDR3 coding DNA: TGCAGCCTATCAAAGGGGGCCCACAATGAGCAGTTCTTC. It translates to CSLSKGAHNEQFF.

The chain joins TRBV5-5 to TRBJ2-3; 9 nucleotides line up with TRBD2. The J segment lost 0 bases and the V segment lost 7 bases, leaving 3 bases of the junction unmatched. The CDR3 is 14 amino acids. Germline-derived CDR1 and CDR2 are SGHKS and YYEKEE (reference sequence). The CDR3 nucleotides are TGTGCCAGCCCCGGACTAGCGAGCACAGATACGCAGTATTTT. Amino acids: CASPGLASTDTQYF.

V is TRBV5-8 and J is TRBJ2-7; D gene ambiguous. The CDR3 is made up of 14 amino acids. Germline CDR1 is SGHTS and CDR2 is YDEGEE. V was clipped by 2 bases and J by 1 base, with 10 bases between them. In DNA form, the CDR3 reads TGTGCCAGCAGCTTCACCGACACGTCCTACGAGCAGTACTTC. It translates to CASSFTDTSYEQYF.

The chain carries TRBV7-2 and TRBJ2-7, with TRBD1 identical over 8 bases. The CDR3 contains 15 residues. V was pared by 8 bases and J by 0 bases, with 9 bases of the junction left unmatched. The V gene's germline CDR1 is SGHTA and CDR2 FQGNSA. The CDR3, as DNA: TGTGCCAGCTGTCAAGACAGGGGCAGCTCCTACGAGCAGTACTTC. Encoded protein: CASCQDRGSSYEQYF.

V gene TRBV5-5 combines with J gene TRBJ2-5, with 10 nucleotides matching TRBD1. The V gene end was trimmed by 4 bases and the J gene end by 5 bases; junction bases not matched to a gene: 5. The CDR3 consists of 14 residues. CDR1 and CDR2 from the germline V gene are SGHKS and YYEKEE (reference sequence). The CDR3: CASSRTGGLETQYF. DNA for the CDR3: TGTGCCAGCAGCCGGACAGGGGGATTGGAGACCCAGTACTTC.

The rearrangement uses TRBV5-4 and TRBJ1-2, with 8 nucleotides matching TRBD1. After removal of 2 bases from V and 5 bases from J, the junction contained 5 bases not matched to a gene. Germline V gives CDR1 SGHNT, CDR2 YYREEE (reference sequence). This CDR3 spans 14 amino acids. DNA for the CDR3: TGTGCCAGCAGCTTACAGGGGGACCTATATGGCTACACCTTC. Translation: CASSLQGDLYGYTF.